The clone carrying this TCR beta chain occurred a few times. Its specificity is not known. These data come from a study of identical twins. J gave up 0 bases and V 1 base, and 4 bases lay outside the gene matches. The CDR3 is made up of 17 amino acids. Germline CDR1 is SGHRS and CDR2 is YFSETQ. Study-wide results and limits: The conclusions drew on cross-sectional statistical analysis instead of tracking the same donors.

TCRdb independently ran MiXCR on the 5' RACE reads; one entry per CDR3 protein. The repertoire holds 400,000 to 500,000 distinct CDR3 sequences, with approximately 14% as singletons. Another study also made use of these data, one on yellow fever vaccine responses in identical twins.

The chain employs TRBV5-1 and TRBJ2-2; 9 nucleotides match TRBD2. Material for sequencing was CD4+ T cells sorted from blood. This TCR came from a woman aged 18-35 years in good health. The CDR3 DNA is TGCGCCAGCAGCTTGCGTCCTAGCGGGGCGAACACCGGGGAGCTGTTTTTT. Its translation is CASSLRPSGANTGELFF.